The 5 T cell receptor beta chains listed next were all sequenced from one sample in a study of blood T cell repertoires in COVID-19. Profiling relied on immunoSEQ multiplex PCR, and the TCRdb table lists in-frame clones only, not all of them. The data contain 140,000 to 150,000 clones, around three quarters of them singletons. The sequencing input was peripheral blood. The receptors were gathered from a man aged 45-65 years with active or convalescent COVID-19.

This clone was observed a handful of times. The CDR3: CASSATQGANSPLHF. The DNA of the CDR3 is TGTGCCAGCAGCGCCACTCAGGGGGCTAATTCACCCCTCCACTTT. This chain links TRBV6-5 with TRBJ1-6; 8 nucleotides match TRBD1. Germline CDR1 MNHEY, CDR2 SVGAGI. The CDR3 contains 15 residues. After removal of 6 bases from V and 6 bases from J, the junction contained 7 bases not matched to a gene.

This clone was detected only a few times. CDR3 coding DNA: TGTGCCAGCAGCTCCTATTCATATAGCAATCAGCCCCAGCATTTT. This sequence encodes CASSSYSYSNQPQHF. J is TRBJ1-5 and V is TRBV7-9; no clear D gene. V was shortened by 4 bases and J by 0 bases, with 10 bases between the two germline ends. The germline V gene has CDR1 SEHNR and CDR2 FQNEAQ (reference sequence). The CDR3 covers 15 residues.

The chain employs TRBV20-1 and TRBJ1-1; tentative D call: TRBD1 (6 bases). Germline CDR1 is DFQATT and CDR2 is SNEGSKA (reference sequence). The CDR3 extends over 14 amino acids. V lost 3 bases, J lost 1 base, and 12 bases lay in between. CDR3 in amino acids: CSASRGGPNTEAFF. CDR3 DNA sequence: TGCAGTGCTAGTCGGGGGGGGCCGAACACTGAAGCTTTCTTT.

CDR3 bases: TGTGCCAGCAGTGAATGGGCGGGGAGCTCCTATAATTCACCCCTCCACTTT. It specifies CASSEWAGSSYNSPLHF. This chain links TRBV25-1 with TRBJ1-6; D call uncertain. CDR1 and CDR2 from the germline V gene are MGHDK and SYGVNS. CDR3 length equals 17 residues. Trimming took off 1 base at V and 0 bases at J, with 10 bases between the two ends.

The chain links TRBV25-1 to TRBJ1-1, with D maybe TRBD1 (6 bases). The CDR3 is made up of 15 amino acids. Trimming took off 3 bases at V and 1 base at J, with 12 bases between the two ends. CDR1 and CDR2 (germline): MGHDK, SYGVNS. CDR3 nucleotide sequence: TGTGCCAGCAGTGAGTCATTCAGGGGGAACACTGAAGCTTTCTTT. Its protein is CASSESFRGNTEAFF.